This is a list of T cell receptor beta chains from one sample in a study of control samples from healthy donors and cancer patients. Sequenced by immunoSEQ multiplex PCR; TCRdb stores in-frame clones only, minus some. The sample lists 150,000 to 200,000 clones; approximately 94% were seen once. Sequencing was carried out using blood. Receptors originate from a woman between 18 and 29 years old in good health. CDR3s include the opening cysteine and the closing phenylalanine or tryptophan. The D gene is left open where the match is weak.

V gene	CDR3 length	D gene	J gene	CDR3 DNA	CDR3 protein
TRBV5-8	14	.	TRBJ2-7	TGTGCCAGCAGCCGTGGGGGGCCATACTACGAGCAGTACTTC	CASSRGGPYYEQYF
TRBV13	14	.	TRBJ2-4	TGTGCCAGCCGCAGGGGGGCTGCCAAAAACATTCAGTACTTC	CASRRGAAKNIQYF
TRBV18	14	TRBD1	TRBJ1-4	TGTGCCAGCTCACCGGACAGGGGAGGGGAAAAACTGTTTTTT	CASSPDRGGEKLFF
TRBV6-2/TRBV6-3	15	TRBD2	TRBJ2-3	TGTGCCAGCAGTTACGCGGGGGTGCGCACAGATACGCAGTATTTT	CASSYAGVRTDTQYF
TRBV11-1	15	.	TRBJ2-3	TGTGCCAGCAGCCCCCCCCTGGACGGAGGGGATACGCAGTATTTT	CASSPPLDGGDTQYF
TRBV6-2/TRBV6-3	17	TRBD2	TRBJ2-1	TGTGCCAGCAGTTATCCCCTAGCGGGGGGCCTCTACAATGAGCAGTTCTTC	CASSYPLAGGLYNEQFF
TRBV29-1	16	TRBD1	TRBJ1-1	TGCAGCGTTGAAGGGTTTGAAGGGGGCGGAAGAACTGAAGCTTTCTTT	CSVEGFEGGGRTEAFF
TRBV9	15	TRBD1	TRBJ2-1	TGTGCCAGCAACACAGGGGGGAGCTCCTACAATGAGCAGTTCTTC	CASNTGGSSYNEQFF
TRBV18	14	.	TRBJ1-2	TGTGCCAGCTCACCACAGGGTGCGGACTATGGCTACACCTTC	CASSPQGADYGYTF
TRBV5-1	14	.	TRBJ1-2	TGCGCCAGCGGAGAGGGGGGGAACTACTATGGCTACACCTTC	CASGEGGNYYGYTF
TRBV6-4	13	.	TRBJ1-2	TGTGCCAGCATCGGGGGGCGAGACTATGGCTACACCTTC	CASIGGRDYGYTF
TRBV5-6	12	.	TRBJ2-4	TGTGCCAGCAGTTTTTGGGGGGACATTCAGTACTTC	CASSFWGDIQYF
TRBV7-9	14	.	TRBJ2-7	TGTGCCAGCAGCCAACCAGGGACAACCTACGAGCAGTACTTC	CASSQPGTTYEQYF
TRBV9	15	.	TRBJ2-3	TGTGCCAGCAGCCGCAGGGGTGAGAGCACAGATACGCAGTATTTT	CASSRRGESTDTQYF
TRBV7-9	14	.	TRBJ1-2	TGTGCCAGCAGCCTTCCCGGGTCTCAATATGGCTACACCTTC	CASSLPGSQYGYTF